Included here is one T cell receptor beta chain sequence, with context. This receptor's antigen is unknown. No quality values exist for individual bases; no much larger clone is one base distant. The data are from a study of PD-1 blockade in mismatch repair-deficient tumors (dated 2017 in TCRdb). Describing the broader study: Between late 2013 and 2016, the trial enrolled 86 consecutive patients with about eleven types of mismatch repair-deficient cancer, all of whom had received prior treatment and were progressing. Deep sequencing of TCR CDR3 regions was used to track tumor-associated T cell clones in peripheral blood of patients responding to PD-1 blockade. Beyond this particular receptor, the publication reports: Of roughly 7 peptides, three triggered clonal expansion, producing 140 to 150 unique blood TCRs, of which roughly 7 were also present in tumor, and every positive peptide came from a frameshift mutation. After pembrolizumab, tumor-resident clones, which were often undetectable in blood before treatment, expanded rapidly and then contracted, generally ahead of radiologic responses.

The time point tag for this specimen amounts to: approximately 10-day in vitro stimulation with candidate mutation-associated neoantigen peptide 1. Mismatch repair deficiency in every enrolled patient was established by polymerase chain reaction or immunohistochemistry. TCR sequencing was carried out for three patients who responded to pembrolizumab therapy. More than five ELISpot-reactive candidate neoantigen peptides were each used in a roughly eleven-day in vitro stimulation before TCR sequencing. As the baseline for calculating clone fold-changes, a control culture with no peptide was run in an identical way. The phase II trial prospectively tested pembrolizumab PD-1 blockade in advanced mismatch repair-deficient cancers regardless of tissue of origin. Library preparation was by the immunoSEQ multiplex PCR assay. The published analysis was carried out like this. A clone was classified as neoantigen-specific if the clone expanded significantly in response to the relevant peptide and did not expand significantly in response to any other peptide tested. As stored in TCRdb, this immuneACCESS dataset retains in-frame rearrangements with V and J assigned. A fraction of the clones does not appear; measured against another copy, unresolved V genes explain less than half of the discrepancy, and the remainder lacks a known reason. Clonal size and the V and J genes are those of that table, whereas D and trimming came from the DNA. Present in this sample are approximately 8,300 clones, about 88% of which were seen just once. Under 15% of the sample is taken by the ten largest.

As encoded in the germline V gene, CDR1 is SGHVS while CDR2 is FQNEAQ. Trimming takes 1 base from V and 4 bases from J, and the germline ends sit 7 bases apart. The CDR3 contains 14 residues, cysteine and phenylalanine counted. The entry retains the CDR3 DNA only, 42 bases that are in frame from base 1. The TCR comes from an adult with mismatch repair-deficient cancer. The rearrangement joined TRBV7-8 to TRBJ1-4; no D gene can be assigned with confidence. Sequences were derived from cells cultured in vitro, sampled from a patient treated with pembrolizumab. The CDR3 region reads CASSLDQFNEKLFF. The sequenced DNA: TGTGCCAGCAGCTTAGATCAGTTTAATGAAAAACTGTTTTTT.